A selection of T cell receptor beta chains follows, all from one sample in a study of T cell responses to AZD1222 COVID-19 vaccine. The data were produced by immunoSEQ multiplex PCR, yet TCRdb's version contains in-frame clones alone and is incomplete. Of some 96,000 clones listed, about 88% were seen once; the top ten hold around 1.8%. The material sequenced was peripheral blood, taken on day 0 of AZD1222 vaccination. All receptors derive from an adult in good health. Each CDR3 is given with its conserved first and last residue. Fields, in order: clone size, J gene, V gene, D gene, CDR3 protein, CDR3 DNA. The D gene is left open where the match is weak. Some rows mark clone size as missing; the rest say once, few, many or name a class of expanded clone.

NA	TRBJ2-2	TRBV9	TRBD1	CASSKGGQVSTGELFF	TGTGCCAGCAGCAAGGGGGGACAGGTATCCACCGGGGAGCTGTTTTTT
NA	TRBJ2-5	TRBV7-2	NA	CASSPSLGVQETQYF	TGTGCCAGCAGTCCATCCTTGGGGGTCCAAGAGACCCAGTACTTC
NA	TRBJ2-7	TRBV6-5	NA	CASSYSTSLTYEQYF	TGTGCCAGCAGTTACTCGACCAGTCTCACCTACGAGCAGTACTTC
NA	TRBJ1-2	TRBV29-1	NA	CSAQGPEMGYTF	TGCAGCGCCCAGGGGCCTGAGATGGGCTACACCTTC
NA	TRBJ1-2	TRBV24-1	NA	CATSARGGYTF	TGTGCCACCAGTGCCAGGGGTGGCTACACCTTC
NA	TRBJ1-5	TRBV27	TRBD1	CASSVDRDRRQPQHF	TGTGCCAGCAGCGTGGACAGGGATCGGCGTCAGCCCCAGCATTTT
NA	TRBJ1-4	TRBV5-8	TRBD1	CASSLGQGGSEKLFF	TGTGCCAGCAGCTTAGGACAGGGCGGGAGTGAAAAACTGTTTTTT
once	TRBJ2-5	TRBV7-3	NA	CASSLTFQETQYF	TGTGCCAGCAGCTTAACGTTTCAAGAGACCCAGTACTTC
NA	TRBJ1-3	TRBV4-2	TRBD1	CASSPGTGEDTIYF	TGTGCCAGCAGCCCGGGGACAGGCGAGGACACCATATATTTT
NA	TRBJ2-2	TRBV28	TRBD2	CASSFPGLGGGELFF	TGTGCCAGCAGTTTCCCGGGACTAGGTGGCGGGGAGCTGTTTTTT
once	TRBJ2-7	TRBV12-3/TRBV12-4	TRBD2	CASGSGPLGQYF	TGTGCCAGCGGTAGCGGGCCGCTGGGGCAGTACTTC
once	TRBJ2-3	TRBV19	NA	CASSISGPSSRTDTQYF	TGTGCCAGTAGTATTAGTGGACCTTCATCGCGCACAGATACGCAGTATTTT
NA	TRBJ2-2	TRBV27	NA	CASSPYNTGELFF	TGTGCCAGCAGTCCTTACAACACCGGGGAGCTGTTTTTT